This T cell receptor (beta chain) stems from a study of blood T cell repertoires in COVID-19. Study-wide context: Samples taken during acute and convalescent COVID-19 were collected in the United States, Italy and Spain. T cells, B-cell-depleted T cells, or PBMCs provided the cDNA or gDNA that served as material.

The CDR3 is 14 amino acids. Per germline, CDR1 KGHSY and CDR2 FQNENV. Deletions cut 2 bases from V and 8 bases from J, with 12 bases between. Using immunoSEQ multiplex PCR, the repertoire was profiled, and TCRdb retains in-frame clones only, with some absent. The table lists more than 300,000 clones, about 91% of them singletons. Seattle cases were enrolled at active infection and followed longitudinally. The specimen was peripheral blood. The rearrangement joins TRBV16 to TRBJ1-4; D perhaps matches TRBD1 (5 bases). The sequence derives from a woman under 40 with COVID-19, enrolled during active disease. The CDR3 DNA sequence: TGTGCCAGCAGCCAAATTAGGGGCTCAGAAAAACTGTTTTTT. The encoded protein is CASSQIRGSEKLFF.